This is a list of T cell receptor beta chains from one sample in a study of blood T cell repertoires in COVID-19. Measured with immunoSEQ multiplex PCR; TCRdb has only the in-frame clones, and not every one. This repertoire shows approximately 76,000 clones, about nine tenths found once; its top ten account for 40% to 55%. The sample was peripheral blood. These receptors all come from a human donor in a cohort sampled during active COVID-19. The CDR3 runs from the conserved cysteine through the conserved F or W. D genes are given only for firm matches. Expanded clones are given a class, and other clones once, few, many or no size at all.

V	J	size	D	CDR3	DNA
TRBV6-5	TRBJ2-7	-	TRBD1	CASGDRDRAYEQYF	TGTGCCAGCGGAGACAGGGATCGGGCCTACGAGCAGTACTTC
TRBV7-6	TRBJ2-7	-	-	CASSPDKNYEQYF	TGTGCCAGCAGCCCCGACAAGAACTACGAGCAGTACTTC
TRBV5-1	TRBJ1-1	-	-	CASRDTNTEAFF	TGCGCCAGCAGGGACACTAACACTGAAGCTTTCTTT
TRBV19	TRBJ1-2	-	-	CASSRGVYGYTF	TGTGCCAGTAGTCGGGGGGTGTATGGCTACACCTTC
TRBV14	TRBJ2-1	-	-	CASSQQGSLADSYNEQFF	TGTGCCAGCAGCCAACAGGGGTCCCTAGCAGACTCCTACAATGAGCAGTTCTTC
TRBV10-2	TRBJ1-4	-	-	CASSSMDIGNEKLFF	TGCGCCAGCAGTTCAATGGACATCGGTAATGAAAAACTGTTTTTT
TRBV7-2	TRBJ2-7	-	TRBD2	CASSRTSGGAVGEQYF	TGTGCCAGCAGTAGGACTAGCGGGGGGGCCGTCGGGGAGCAGTACTTC
TRBV29-1	TRBJ2-1	-	-	CSVYYRLGDEQFF	TGCAGCGTTTATTACAGGTTGGGTGATGAGCAGTTCTTC
TRBV30	TRBJ2-7	-	TRBD1	CAWSSGQANYEQYF	TGTGCCTGGAGTTCTGGACAGGCAAACTACGAGCAGTACTTC
TRBV13	TRBJ2-7	-	-	CASSLEAGDPYEQYF	TGTGCCAGCAGCTTAGAGGCAGGGGACCCCTACGAGCAGTACTTC
TRBV19	TRBJ2-5	few	TRBD2	CASSPAPGLAGEETQYF	TGTGCCAGTAGTCCGGCCCCGGGGCTAGCGGGAGAAGAGACCCAGTACTTC
TRBV5-1	TRBJ2-5	-	TRBD2	CASSPTYLERGETQYF	TGCGCCAGCAGCCCCACATATCTGGAGCGGGGAGAGACCCAGTACTTC
TRBV13	TRBJ2-7	-	-	CASSLDSYYEQYF	TGTGCCAGCAGCTTAGACAGCTACTACGAGCAGTACTTC
TRBV6-5	TRBJ1-1	once	-	CASRTGRNTEAFF	TGTGCCAGCAGGACGGGGAGGAACACTGAAGCTTTCTTT
TRBV15	TRBJ1-2	-	-	CATSSEGGYYGYTF	TGTGCCACCAGCAGTGAGGGAGGGTACTATGGCTACACCTTC
TRBV19	TRBJ2-7	-	TRBD2	CASSIPRSGGAHEQYF	TGTGCCAGTAGTATCCCGCGAAGCGGGGGGGCCCACGAGCAGTACTTC
TRBV5-1	TRBJ2-2	once	TRBD2	CASVRLAGAGTGELFF	TGCGCCAGCGTTCGACTAGCGGGGGCGGGCACCGGGGAGCTGTTTTTT
TRBV3-1/TRBV3-2	TRBJ1-1	-	-	CASTTGRNTEAFF	TGTGCCAGCACCACCGGGAGGAACACTGAAGCTTTCTTT
TRBV5-1	TRBJ2-7	-	-	CASSLGPRQTGTTYEQYF	TGCGCCAGCAGTCTTGGACCCCGCCAGACAGGCACCACCTACGAGCAGTACTTC
TRBV18	TRBJ2-5	-	TRBD2	CASSPLAGEETQYF	TGTGCCAGCTCACCCCTAGCGGGGGAAGAGACCCAGTACTTC
TRBV4-2	TRBJ2-1	-	TRBD1	CASSQVVTGEDDEQFF	TGTGCCAGCAGCCAAGTTGTGACAGGGGAAGATGATGAGCAGTTCTTC
TRBV5-4	TRBJ1-2	-	-	CASSFKTSYGYTF	TGTGCCAGCAGCTTCAAGACAAGCTATGGCTACACCTTC
TRBV9	TRBJ2-2	-	TRBD2	CASSARRSGRSNTGELFF	TGTGCCAGCAGCGCCCGGCGGAGCGGGAGGTCGAACACCGGGGAGCTGTTTTTT
TRBV29-1	TRBJ2-7	-	TRBD2	CSVEDASGGPPYEQYF	TGCAGCGTTGAAGATGCTTCGGGGGGACCACCCTACGAGCAGTACTTC
TRBV6-6	TRBJ2-1	-	-	CASSPIASPPNEQFF	TGTGCCAGCAGTCCTATAGCCAGTCCCCCCAATGAGCAGTTCTTC
TRBV20-1	TRBJ1-2	few	-	CSVLGRTF	TGCAGTGTCCTAGGGAGGACCTTC
TRBV2	TRBJ1-5	-	-	CASSEGLGSHSNQPQHF	TGTGCCAGCAGTGAAGGCCTAGGGAGCCATAGCAATCAGCCCCAGCATTTT
TRBV2	TRBJ2-2	-	TRBD1	CASRGDSNTGELFF	TGTGCCAGCAGGGGGGACAGCAACACCGGGGAGCTGTTTTTT
TRBV11-2	TRBJ2-7	few	-	CASSLNPGAGKVYEQYF	TGTGCCAGCAGCTTAAATCCTGGGGCGGGGAAAGTGTACGAGCAGTACTTC
TRBV9	TRBJ1-1	once	-	CASSALQGNTEAFF	TGTGCCAGCAGCGCCTTACAGGGGAACACTGAAGCTTTCTTT
TRBV27	TRBJ2-5	-	-	CASSQNRQETQYF	TGTGCCAGCAGCCAAAACCGGCAAGAGACCCAGTACTTC
TRBV7-6	TRBJ2-5	-	TRBD2	CASSRGTSGNGETQYF	TGTGCCAGCAGCCGTGGGACTAGCGGGAATGGGGAGACCCAGTACTTC
TRBV7-9	TRBJ2-7	-	-	CASSPQGAYEQYF	TGTGCCAGCAGCCCCCAGGGTGCCTACGAGCAGTACTTC
TRBV5-1	TRBJ1-2	-	TRBD1	CASSFGQGTYGYTF	TGCGCCAGCAGCTTTGGACAGGGGACCTATGGCTACACCTTC
TRBV27	TRBJ2-1	-	-	CASSLSQGQDNEQFF	TGTGCCAGCAGTTTATCACAGGGTCAGGACAATGAGCAGTTCTTC
TRBV19	TRBJ1-2	-	-	CASSLAGNYGYTF	TGTGCCAGTAGTTTAGCAGGAAACTATGGCTACACCTTC
TRBV2	TRBJ2-1	few	TRBD2	CASNLAGGSYNEQFF	TGTGCCAGCAACTTAGCGGGAGGCTCCTACAATGAGCAGTTCTTC
TRBV12-5	TRBJ2-3	-	-	CASGLVPNTDTQYF	TGTGCTAGTGGTTTGGTCCCAAACACAGATACGCAGTATTTT